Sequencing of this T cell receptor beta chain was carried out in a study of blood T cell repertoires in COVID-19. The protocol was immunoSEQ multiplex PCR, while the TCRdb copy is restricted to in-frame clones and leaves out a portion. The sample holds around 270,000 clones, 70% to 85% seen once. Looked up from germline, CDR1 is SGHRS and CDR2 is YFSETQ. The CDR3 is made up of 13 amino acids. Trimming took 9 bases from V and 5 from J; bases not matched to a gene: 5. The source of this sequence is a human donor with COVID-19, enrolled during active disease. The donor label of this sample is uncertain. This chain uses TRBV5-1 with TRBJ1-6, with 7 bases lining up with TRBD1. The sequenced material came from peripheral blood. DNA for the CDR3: TGCGCCACCGGAACAGGGGATAATTCACCCCTCCACTTT. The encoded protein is CATGTGDNSPLHF.